This entry concerns a single T cell receptor beta chain. This clone's antigen is unknown. No much larger clone exists at a distance of one base, and base qualities are not known. The sample is drawn from a study of blood T cell repertoires in COVID-19 (dated by TCRdb to about 2020). Regarding the complete study: The collaborator samples originated in the United States, Italy and Spain and spanned the acute and convalescent phases of COVID-19. The dataset comprised deeply sampled blood TCRbeta repertoires from subjects exposed to, actively infected with, or recovered from COVID-19. Samples were obtained from the ongoing ImmuneRACE study (first 160 participants) and from 1,254 subjects provided by 6 global collaborators. A de-identified subject ID, COVID-19 status, age in years and sex were almost always included in the sample metadata. Where HLA class I and class II types were available, the types were taken from metadata supplied by the sample provider, not from assay-based typing. The repertoires were released in a freely available public database meant as a resource for research on the immune response to SARS-CoV-2. The material from the prospective study consisted of cDNA or gDNA derived from T cells, B-cell-depleted T cells, or PBMCs. Summary of the overall study and its limitations: The amount of clinical and demographic metadata varied by source and participant and was provided uncurated.

The CDR3 covers 15 residues, taking in both the cysteine and the phenylalanine. The kept DNA is CDR3 alone, 45 bases in frame from the first base. From a lookup of the germline V gene, CDR1 and CDR2 are SNHLY and FYNNEI. Trimming takes 4 bases off V and 1 base off J; junction bases not matched to a gene: 2. Collaborating institutions collected whole blood in K2EDTA tubes following their own protocols. For TCRbeta analysis, collaborators shipped samples as frozen whole blood, isolated PBMCs, or DNA extracted from either of those sample types. The immunoSEQ Assay, a bias-controlled multiplex PCR, was used to amplify TCRbeta CDR3 regions from genomic DNA. On the authors' methods: Nucleated cell counts per sample were estimated from amplification of reference gene primers within the assay. To quantify the absolute abundance of each unique TCRbeta CDR3 rearrangement, sequence reads were collapsed and filtered. For each sample, productive Simpson clonality was calculated as the square root of Simpson's diversity index across productive rearrangements. This is the immuneACCESS table as TCRdb keeps it, with only in-frame sequences that have V and J called. A part of the clones is gone; compared with another copy, unresolved V genes explain less than half, and the rest is unexplained. D and trimming come from the DNA, and the V and J calls and clone size come from that table. The sample profile shows 200,000 to 250,000 clones; more than 75% of them were found once. The leading ten clones occupy less than 4.5% of the sample.

The sequence was collected from a man in his fifties or sixties with acute or convalescent COVID-19. Input material: peripheral blood. The chain links TRBV2 with TRBJ1-5; 9 bases in between match TRBD1. For the CDR3, the sequence is CASSGTGVSNQPQHF. The bases read TGTGCCAGCAGTGGGACAGGGGTGAGCAATCAGCCCCAGCATTTT. The reference TRBV2 and TRBJ1-5 proteins fill in what lies around the CDR3, so the full variable domain reads EPEVTQTPSHQVTQMGQEVILRCVPISNHLYFYWYRQILGQKVEFLVSFYNNEISEKSEIFDDQFSVERPDGSNFTLKIRSTKLEDSAMYFCASSGTGVSNQPQHFGDGTRLSIL.